This passage covers 2 T cell receptor beta chains from one sample sequenced in a study of shared clonotypes between healthy human individuals. Profiled with immunoSEQ multiplex PCR; TCRdb holds only in-frame clones, not every one. The repertoire includes more than 850,000 clones, more than 75% of them detected once, and around 0.47% sits in the top ten. Sequenced input: memory CD4+ T cells from PBMCs. Stated subset: CD45RA-negative fraction. The receptors shown here come from a man between 18 and 35 years old in good health. Some clones in this sample may be carry-over from other donors' samples.

This chain connects TRBV6-1 to TRBJ2-1; 7 nucleotides line up with TRBD1. The V gene end was trimmed by 2 bases and the J gene end by 3 bases; junction bases not matched to a gene: 4. CDR3 length equals 15 residues. Germline assignment: CDR1 MNHNS and CDR2 SASEGT. CDR3 sequence: CASSEPGQNYNEQFF. The CDR3 nucleotides are TGTGCCAGCAGTGAACCGGGACAGAACTACAATGAGCAGTTCTTC.

In this sample, this clone turned up once. This chain connects TRBV7-6 to TRBJ1-4; D might be TRBD1 (6 bases). The CDR3 length is 15 residues. The germline CDR1 and CDR2 sequences are SGHVS and FNYEAQ. V was shortened by 1 base and J by 7 bases, with 13 bases between the two germline ends. This CDR3 reads CASSLGGQGGEKLFF. The CDR3 nucleotides are TGTGCCAGCAGCTTAGGGGGGCAGGGCGGTGAAAAACTGTTTTTT.